A selection of T cell receptor beta chains follows, all from one sample in a study of blood T cell repertoires in COVID-19. Using immunoSEQ multiplex PCR, the repertoire was profiled, and TCRdb retains in-frame clones only, with some absent. The sample has approximately 230,000 clones, about 85% seen once. The sample was peripheral blood. Receptors were obtained from a young man with active or convalescent COVID-19. CDR3s include the opening cysteine and the closing phenylalanine or tryptophan. A D gene is named only where the DNA matches it firmly. The size entry is marked missing in some rows and otherwise reads once, few, many or a size class.

j_gene | len | d_gene | abundance | v_gene | CDR3nt | CDR3aa
TRBJ2-5 | 15 | TRBD1 | NA | TRBV6-5 | TGTGCCAGCAGTTACGGGACAGGGGGCGGAGAGACCCAGTACTTC | CASSYGTGGGETQYF
TRBJ2-2 | 16 | NA | few | TRBV5-6 | TGTGCCAGCAGCCCGACTACTAAGAGGAACACCGGGGAGCTGTTTTTT | CASSPTTKRNTGELFF
TRBJ1-1 | 14 | NA | NA | TRBV5-1 | TGCGCCAGCAGCCTGGGACACCTTAACACTGAAGCTTTCTTT | CASSLGHLNTEAFF
TRBJ1-4 | 15 | NA | NA | TRBV30 | TGTGCCTGGAGTGAGGATGGGAGAGTTCGAGAAAAACTGTTTTTT | CAWSEDGRVREKLFF
TRBJ2-5 | 11 | NA | once | TRBV5-6 | TGTGCCAGCAGCTTGTCTGAGACCCAGTACTTC | CASSLSETQYF
TRBJ1-3 | 14 | NA | NA | TRBV18 | TGTGCCAGCTCAGACTACAGCTCTGGAAACACCATATATTTT | CASSDYSSGNTIYF
TRBJ2-2 | 15 | TRBD1 | NA | TRBV28 | TGTGCCAGCAGAGAGACAGGGGGGAACACCGGGGAGCTGTTTTTT | CASRETGGNTGELFF
TRBJ2-7 | 16 | NA | NA | TRBV7-3 | TGTGCCAGCAGCTTAAACGGAGGGATCGCGGCATCCGAGCAGTACTTC | CASSLNGGIAASEQYF
TRBJ1-5 | 13 | NA | NA | TRBV12-3/TRBV12-4 | TGTGCCAGCAGTTTTGAGGGAAATCAGCCCCAGCATTTT | CASSFEGNQPQHF
TRBJ2-2 | 18 | TRBD2 | NA | TRBV4-3 | TGCGCCAGCAGCCAAGAGAGACTAGCGAGGTTGAACACCGGGGAGCTGTTTTTT | CASSQERLARLNTGELFF
TRBJ1-1 | 14 | TRBD1 | NA | TRBV11-2 | TGTGCCAGCAGCTTGGGGACAGGGTCCACTGAAGCTTTCTTT | CASSLGTGSTEAFF
TRBJ1-5 | 17 | TRBD1 | NA | TRBV9 | TGTGCCAGCAGCGTAGGCGTAGGGGGACAGGGAAATCAGCCCCAGCATTTT | CASSVGVGGQGNQPQHF
TRBJ1-1 | 17 | NA | NA | TRBV18 | TGTGCCAGCTCACCACGTGTTGCCGGACTGGGGGGCACTGAAGCTTTCTTT | CASSPRVAGLGGTEAFF
TRBJ1-5 | 14 | NA | NA | TRBV5-5 | TGTGCCAGCAGCCCCCGGGGGGAGGGTCAGCCCCAGCATTTT | CASSPRGEGQPQHF